Each of the 21 T cell receptor beta chains below was sequenced from the same sample in a study of blood T cell repertoires in COVID-19. Sequencing was performed with immunoSEQ multiplex PCR; in TCRdb, only in-frame clones are kept and a portion is missing. The sample lists over 25,000 clones; about 92% were seen once. The sequenced sample was peripheral blood. The source of these receptors is a man aged 50 or older with active COVID-19.

The rearrangement joins TRBV6-4 to TRBJ1-1; 7 bases align to TRBD1. CDR3 length equals 13 residues. J lost 3 bases, V lost 5 bases, and 3 bases had no gene match. CDR1 is MRHNA, CDR2 SNTAGT, per germline. The CDR3 DNA sequence: TGTGCCAGCAGTACTCAGGGGGACACTGAAGCTTTCTTT. Its translation: CASSTQGDTEAFF.

The chain joins TRBV3-1 (or the pseudogene TRBV3-2) to TRBJ2-1; 8 positions agree with TRBD2. Germline CDR1 LGHDT, CDR2 YNNKEL (reference sequence). The CDR3 length is 16 residues. V was clipped by 1 base and J by 7 bases; unmatched bases: 9. For the CDR3, the DNA is TGTGCCAGCAGCCAAGGGGCCCAGCGGGAGCCAAATGAGCAGTTCTTC. This translates into CASSQGAQREPNEQFF.

CDR3 in amino acids: CASTLGASLRGAKNIQYF. DNA of the CDR3: TGTGCCAGCACCCTGGGGGCTAGCCTGCGCGGGGCCAAAAACATTCAGTACTTC. The chain is built from TRBV7-2 and TRBJ2-4; weak D call: TRBD1 (6 bases). The CDR3 runs 18 residues. Trimming shortened V by 7 bases and J by 1 base, and 23 bases separated the two germline ends. The germline V gene has CDR1 SGHTA and CDR2 FQGNSA.

This sequence joins TRBV6-6 and TRBJ1-3; 11 bases agree with TRBD1. This CDR3 contains 15 residues. Germline CDR1 reads MNHNY; CDR2 reads SVGAGI (reference sequence). Trimming removed 5 bases from V and 4 bases from J; junction bases left unmatched: 4. CDR3 in DNA: TGTGCCAGCAGTGGACAGGGGGCAGGGGGAAACACCATATATTTT. This sequence encodes CASSGQGAGGNTIYF.

V and J are TRBV27 and TRBJ1-6; TRBD1 matches 10 bases. Per the germline V gene, CDR1 is MNHEY and CDR2 is SMNVEV (reference sequence). CDR3 length equals 14 residues. The ends lost 6 bases at V and 7 bases at J; junction bases unmatched: 3. CDR3 DNA sequence: TGTGCCAGCAGCAGGGACAGGGGCAATTCACCCCTCCACTTT. It specifies CASSRDRGNSPLHF.

The chain joins TRBV19 to TRBJ1-1, with D unclear. Germline V gene data show CDR1 as LNHDA and CDR2 as SQIVND (reference sequence). V dropped 4 bases and J dropped 4 bases, with 19 bases sitting between them. The length of the CDR3 is 16 residues. The CDR3 DNA follows: TGTGCCAGTAGTACCCAACAAGGGATTCGGGGCACTGAAGCTTTCTTT. It specifies CASSTQQGIRGTEAFF.

V gene TRBV11-3 combines with J gene TRBJ2-5; D might be TRBD2 (6 bases). The CDR3 sequence is 14 residues long. Germline values: CDR1 SGHNT, CDR2 YENEEA. V lost 3 bases to trimming and J lost 3 bases, with 11 bases between them. The CDR3: CASSFGLRKETQYF. CDR3 DNA: TGTGCCAGCAGCTTCGGACTAAGGAAAGAGACCCAGTACTTC.

DNA for the CDR3: TGTGCCAGCAGTTTATGGTCTAGCGGGACCAATGAGCAGTTCTTC. Amino acid sequence: CASSLWSSGTNEQFF. This chain connects TRBV27 to TRBJ2-1; 9 positions agree with TRBD2. The V segment lost 1 base and the J segment 6 bases; nucleotides outside the gene matches: 4. This CDR3 has 15 residues. Germline CDR1 and CDR2: MNHEY and SMNVEV (reference sequence).

The chain links TRBV5-4 to TRBJ2-1; D is possibly TRBD2 (7 bases). This CDR3 contains 12 residues. The ends were cut back, 4 bases at V and 8 bases at J, with 10 bases in the middle. Germline CDR1 and CDR2: SGHNT and YYREEE (reference sequence). The CDR3 protein is CASSGGGDEQFF. In DNA, the CDR3 is TGTGCCAGCAGCGGGGGGGGCGATGAGCAGTTCTTC.

The genes are TRBV28 and TRBJ2-2; TRBD2 matches 9 bases. The V gene end was trimmed by 6 bases and the J gene end by 7 bases; junction bases not matched to a gene: 15. The CDR3 has 17 residues. CDR1 and CDR2 (germline): MDHEN, SYDVKM. CDR3 loop: CASSSTRNSGSLGELFF. The DNA of the CDR3 is TGTGCCAGCAGCTCCACCAGGAATAGCGGGAGTCTCGGGGAGCTGTTTTTT. The full variable domain, completed using reference TRBV28 and TRBJ2-2, is DVKVTQSSRYLVKRTGEKVFLECVQDMDHENMFWYRQDPGLGLRLIYFSYDVKMKEKGDIPEGYSVSREKKERFSLILESASTNQTSMYLCASSSTRNSGSLGELFFGEGSRLTVL.

J is TRBJ2-1 and V is TRBV24-1, with 11 bases that match TRBD2. Germline loops: CDR1 KGHDR, CDR2 SFDVKD. This CDR3 has 15 amino acids. The V segment lost 3 bases and the J segment 6 bases; nucleotides outside the gene matches: 3. CDR3 sequence reads: CATSDTSGSGNEQFF. The CDR3 nucleotides read TGTGCCACCAGTGATACTAGCGGGAGCGGCAATGAGCAGTTCTTC.

The gene calls are TRBV10-2 and TRBJ1-1; 10 bases are a match to TRBD1. The CDR3 covers 13 residues. Per germline, CDR1 WSHSY and CDR2 SAAADI. The V and J ends lost 7 bases and 4 bases, in that order; junction bases with no gene match: 3. The DNA of the CDR3 is TGCGCCAGCACCAGGGACAGGGGCACTGAAGCTTTCTTT. Amino acids: CASTRDRGTEAFF.

This clone showed up just once. The V gene is TRBV2, the J gene TRBJ2-7; 7 bases agree with TRBD1. Germline V lookup: CDR1 SNHLY, CDR2 FYNNEI. The junction had 6 bases not matched to a gene; V was cut back by 1 base and J by 3 bases. The CDR3 totals 15 residues. The CDR3 region is CASSEDGQAHYEQYF. CDR3 DNA: TGTGCCAGCAGTGAAGACGGACAGGCCCACTACGAGCAGTACTTC.

This clone was detected once. The chain recombines TRBV18 with TRBJ1-2; possibly TRBD1 for D (5 bases). The CDR3 has 14 residues. Looked up from germline, CDR1 is KGHSH and CDR2 is LQKENI. V lost 2 bases and J 3 bases, leaving 10 bases between the germline ends. CDR3 amino acids: CASSPGRVDYGYTF. CDR3 in DNA: TGTGCCAGCTCACCAGGCAGGGTAGACTATGGCTACACCTTC.

The chain employs TRBV2 and TRBJ2-7; D is uncertain. Trimming removed 7 bases from V and 0 bases from J, with 7 bases in between. The CDR3 is made up of 12 amino acids. CDR1 and CDR2 from the germline V gene are SNHLY and FYNNEI. This chain's CDR3 is CASMADSYEQYF. The CDR3 coding sequence is TGTGCCAGCATGGCGGACTCCTACGAGCAGTACTTC.

The V call is TRBV6-5, the J call TRBJ1-2; D possibly corresponds to TRBD1 (6 bases). CDR1 is MNHEY, CDR2 SVGAGI, per germline. V was cut by 6 bases and J by 8 bases, with 22 bases left in between. The CDR3 loop spans 15 amino acids. CDR3 protein: CASRTGQTPRYGYTF. The CDR3 region has the DNA TGTGCCAGCAGGACTGGACAGACCCCCCGTTACGGCTACACCTTC.

The V call is TRBV6-5, the J call TRBJ2-3; no reliable D call. Germline lookup yields CDR1 MNHEY and CDR2 SVGAGI. The CDR3 totals 14 residues. V was pared by 6 bases and J by 2 bases, with 12 bases between. CDR3 in DNA: TGTGCCAGCAGGGTCCCCGGAGCCACAGATACGCAGTATTTT. Translated: CASRVPGATDTQYF.

The chain joins TRBV11-2 to TRBJ2-1; 11 bases line up with TRBD2. In germline, CDR1 is SGHAT, CDR2 FQNNGV. CDR3 length: 17 residues. The trim removed 1 base at V and 4 bases at J, leaving 6 bases unmatched. The CDR3 protein is CASSLANSGREYNEQFF. In nucleotides, the CDR3 is TGTGCCAGCAGCTTAGCAAATAGCGGGAGGGAGTACAATGAGCAGTTCTTC.

The rearrangement joins TRBV10-1 to TRBJ2-1, with TRBD2 matching 10 bases. The trim removed 3 bases at V and 1 base at J, leaving 3 bases unmatched. Germline V gene lookup returns CDR1 WNHNN and CDR2 SYGVQD (reference sequence). This CDR3 is built from 16 residues. The CDR3 region is CASSDLLAGSYNEQFF. CDR3 bases: TGCGCCAGCAGTGACCTACTAGCGGGATCCTACAATGAGCAGTTCTTC.

The rearrangement joins TRBV4-1 to TRBJ2-5; D is possibly TRBD2 (6 bases). The CDR3 runs 16 residues. V was pared by 1 base and J by 4 bases, with 16 bases between. Per the germline V gene, CDR1 is MGHRA and CDR2 is YSYEKL. The CDR3 loop is CASSQATRRGGETQYF. CDR3 in DNA: TGCGCCAGCAGCCAAGCAACCCGAAGGGGAGGAGAGACCCAGTACTTC.

The chain is built from TRBV7-8 and TRBJ1-6, with unresolved D. The CDR3 totals 15 residues. The V end was cut by 3 bases, the J end by 9 bases, with 15 bases between. Germline loops: CDR1 SGHVS, CDR2 FQNEAQ. The CDR3 protein is CASSFYREPPSPLHF. The CDR3 region has the DNA TGTGCCAGCAGCTTTTACCGGGAGCCCCCTTCACCCCTCCACTTT. The variable domain in full, completed from reference TRBV7-8 and TRBJ1-6, reads GAGVSQSPRYKVAKRGQDVALRCDPISGHVSLFWYQQALGQGPEFLTYFQNEAQLDKSGLPSDRFFAERPEGSVSTLKIQRTQQEDSAVYLCASSFYREPPSPLHFGNGTRLTVT.